This T cell receptor (beta chain) was found in a study of control samples from healthy donors and cancer patients. The germline V gene has CDR1 MNHEY and CDR2 SVGAGI. Between the trimmed V and J ends, which lost 8 bases and 4 bases, there was a span of 14 bases. This CDR3 contains 13 residues. This table comes from immunoSEQ multiplex PCR, and its TCRdb copy is limited to in-frame clones, with some not included. This table holds some 120,000 clones, approximately 90% found once. Specimen: blood. This clonotype was obtained from a man aged 25 to 45 in good health. The gene calls are TRBV6-5 and TRBJ1-1; D is perhaps TRBD1 (5 bases). The CDR3 loop reads CASPQGTGTEAFF. In DNA, the CDR3 is TGTGCCAGCCCCCAGGGTACCGGCACTGAAGCTTTCTTT.